These 20 T cell receptor beta chains came from one sample sequenced in a study of post-analysis software for immune sequencing data. Study results and limitations: TRBV5-6, TRBV5-1 and TRBV20-1 were among a handful of TRBV segments more frequent in patients than controls.

What these receptors recognize is not known. TCR beta cDNA libraries had unique molecular identifiers. TCRdb ran MiXCR on the PCR reads and lists one entry per CDR3 protein. The sample has hundreds of thousands of distinct CDR3 sequences; 55% to 60% are singletons. Sequencing was carried out using blood. All receptors derive from a girl aged 2 to 9 with multiple sclerosis.

V gene TRBV18 combines with J gene TRBJ2-3; 8 bases align to TRBD1. Germline loops: CDR1 KGHSH, CDR2 LQKENI. V lost 3 bases to trimming and J lost 4 bases; unmatched junction nucleotides: 3. The CDR3 is 14 amino acids. CDR3 in DNA: TGTGCCAGCTCACCGCAGGGGGCCTCAGATACGCAGTATTTT. It is translated as CASSPQGASDTQYF.

This chain links TRBV29-1 with TRBJ2-5; possible D gene TRBD2, 5 bases. V was clipped by 6 bases and J by 1 base, with 9 bases between them. Germline CDR1 and CDR2: SQVTM and ANQGSEA. The length of the CDR3 is 12 residues. CDR3: CSVEGRQETQYF. The CDR3 region has the DNA TGCAGCGTCGAGGGCCGCCAAGAGACCCAGTACTTC.

The chain couples TRBV29-1 to TRBJ2-4, with D hard to call. The J call is doubtful: the DNA matches TRBJ2-7 better. The CDR3 is made up of 12 amino acids. Germline lookup yields CDR1 SQVTM and CDR2 ANQGSEA. In DNA, the CDR3 is TGCAGCGTTGAGAACGGAGCCTACGAGCAGTACTTC. It is translated as CSVENGAYEQYF.

The J gene is TRBJ1-4, the V gene TRBV12-3 or TRBV12-4; D unresolved. Trimming stripped 6 bases from V and 4 bases from J, with 6 bases between. CDR3 length: 12 amino acids. CDR3 DNA: TGTGCCAGCAGGGTCCATAATGAAAAACTGTTTTTT. Amino acid sequence: CASRVHNEKLFF.

This chain uses TRBV5-1 with TRBJ2-3, with 7 bases lining up with TRBD1. The CDR3 consists of 16 residues. With V trimmed by 1 base and J by 6 bases, 11 bases remained unmatched. In germline, CDR1 is SGHRS, CDR2 YFSETQ. The DNA of the CDR3 is TGCGCCAGCAGCTTGCCGGGACAGACCTCGGAGGATACGCAGTATTTT. This gives the protein CASSLPGQTSEDTQYF.

This chain connects TRBV3-1 to TRBJ2-4; 7 bases are a match to TRBD2. Germline CDR1 LGHDT, CDR2 YNNKEL (reference sequence). J was trimmed by 7 bases and V by 0 bases; bases with no gene match: 9. This CDR3 spans 16 amino acids. The CDR3 here is CASSQDGRRGMNIQYF. The CDR3 coding sequence is TGTGCCAGCAGCCAAGACGGGAGGAGGGGTATGAACATTCAGTACTTC.

This clonotype was detected a few times. CDR3 protein: CASSAGGRQPQHF. CDR3 bases: TGTGCCAGCAGTGCGGGGGGAAGGCAGCCCCAGCATTTT. V gene TRBV2 combines with J gene TRBJ1-5, with D possibly being TRBD1 (5 bases). Trimming pared 4 bases from V and 7 bases from J, leaving 11 bases between. Germline V lookup: CDR1 SNHLY, CDR2 FYNNEI. This CDR3 contains 13 residues.

This clonotype was counted only a few times. V gene TRBV20-1 combines with J gene TRBJ2-4, with D possibly matching TRBD2 (5 bases). The DNA end lines up better with TRBJ2-5; the J call may be wrong. The V gene's germline CDR1 is DFQATT and CDR2 SNEGSKA (reference sequence). The length of the CDR3 is 13 residues. The DNA for the CDR3 is TGCAGTGCTAGCAATCGGGGAGCGGAGACCCAGTACTTC. As protein: CSASNRGAETQYF.

The CDR3 DNA sequence: TGTGCCAGCAGCGAAAAAAGCGGGAGACTCTTTTGGACAGATACGCAGTATTTT. Residues: CASSEKSGRLFWTDTQYF. The chain combines TRBV7-9 with TRBJ2-3; 8 bases fit TRBD2. J gave up 3 bases and V 5 bases, and 16 bases lay outside the gene matches. The CDR3 sequence is 18 residues long. Looked up from germline, CDR1 is SEHNR and CDR2 is FQNEAQ (reference sequence).

The V call is TRBV6-6, the J call TRBJ2-1, with 9 nucleotides matching TRBD1. J lost 3 bases, V lost 6 bases, and 6 bases had no gene match. This CDR3 contains 15 residues. Germline V gene lookup returns CDR1 MNHNY and CDR2 SVGAGI (reference sequence). The CDR3 DNA is TGTGCCAGCAGACGACAGGGGGGAGGCTACAATGAGCAGTTCTTC. Its translation: CASRRQGGGYNEQFF.

The chain uses TRBV7-2 and TRBJ2-7; 9 nucleotides match TRBD1. The CDR3 is 15 residues long. With V trimmed by 4 bases and J by 7 bases, 11 bases remained unmatched. The germline V gene encodes CDR1 SGHTA and CDR2 FQGNSA. This chain's CDR3 is CASSSAGQGFREQYF. CDR3 coding DNA: TGTGCCAGCAGCTCTGCGGGACAGGGCTTTCGAGAGCAGTACTTC.

J is TRBJ2-6 and V is TRBV12-3 or TRBV12-4, with D uncertain. The CDR3 runs to 15 residues. The V gene lost 6 bases and the J gene lost 0 bases, with 9 bases spanning the gap. The CDR3 region is CASRQTGSGANVLTF. The CDR3 coding sequence is TGTGCCAGCAGACAGACGGGCTCTGGGGCCAACGTCCTGACTTTC.

The V gene is TRBV7-9, the J gene TRBJ1-2; D not resolved. CDR1 is SEHNR and CDR2 is FQNEAQ in the germline V gene (reference sequence). This CDR3 region has 14 residues. Trimming removed 4 bases from V and 4 bases from J, with 13 bases in between. The CDR3 loop reads CASSSGPVGYGYTF. As DNA, the CDR3 is TGTGCCAGCAGCTCGGGTCCCGTTGGCTATGGCTACACCTTC.

The V gene is TRBV27, the J gene TRBJ2-1, with D unclear. V was pared by 3 bases and J by 5 bases, with 14 bases between. The germline V gene has CDR1 MNHEY and CDR2 SMNVEV (reference sequence). The CDR3 totals 15 residues. This CDR3 is CASSFSRVLHNEQFF. The CDR3 nucleotides read TGTGCCAGCAGTTTTAGTCGGGTACTACACAATGAGCAGTTCTTC.

The genes are TRBV20-1 and TRBJ2-5, with D possibly matching TRBD1 (6 bases). Germline assignment: CDR1 DFQATT and CDR2 SNEGSKA (reference sequence). This CDR3 has 13 amino acids. V was trimmed by 3 bases and J by 5 bases, leaving 13 bases between them. The CDR3 loop is CSASRGLEETQYF. The CDR3 bases are TGCAGTGCTAGTAGGGGGTTGGAGGAGACCCAGTACTTC.

The V and J genes are TRBV7-2 and TRBJ2-7; 10 nucleotides agree with TRBD1. Germline lookup yields CDR1 SGHTA and CDR2 FQGNSA. After removal of 7 bases from V and 7 bases from J, the junction contained 13 bases not matched to a gene. This CDR3 region has 15 residues. CDR3 sequence: CASTHPGTGDVEQYF. DNA of the CDR3: TGTGCCAGCACCCACCCGGGGACAGGGGACGTTGAGCAGTACTTC.

V gene TRBV21-1 combines with J gene TRBJ2-7; the DNA was not used to check the table's D call, TRBD2. TRBV21-1 is given as a pseudogene. This CDR3 has 15 residues. The CDR3 region is CASSKAGPEVHEQYF. Written as DNA, the CDR3 is TGTGCCAGCAGCAAAGCTGGGCCCGAGGTCCACGAGCAGTACTTC.

In the case of this clonotype: Just one base apart from a much larger clone, this may be a read error. The gene calls are TRBV7-2 and TRBJ2-1, with D possibly matching TRBD2 (5 bases). The ends were cut back, 3 bases at V and 5 bases at J, with 14 bases in the middle. Germline V gene sequence: CDR1 SGHTA, CDR2 FQGNSA. The CDR3 sequence is 15 residues long. The DNA for the CDR3 is TGTGCCAGCAGCTTGGTCGGAGGAAACAACAATGAGCAGTTCTTC. The encoded protein is CASSLVGGNNNEQFF.

The J gene is TRBJ1-1, the V gene TRBV6-5; perhaps TRBD1 as D (6 bases). Germline CDR1 MNHEY, CDR2 SVGAGI. This CDR3 comprises 14 residues. V shed 5 bases and J shed 4 bases, with 14 bases lying between them. In DNA form, the CDR3 reads TGTGCCAGCAGTCGACCAGGGGAGGTCACTGAAGCTTTCTTT. Protein product: CASSRPGEVTEAFF.

This chain connects TRBV5-1 to TRBJ2-3; 8 bases agree with TRBD2. The CDR3 is made up of 16 amino acids. Looked up from germline, CDR1 is SGHRS and CDR2 is YFSETQ. V lost 4 bases, J lost 3 bases, and 10 bases stayed unmatched. As DNA, the CDR3 is TGCGCCAGCAGCCCTTGGACGGGGGGGCCGACAGATACGCAGTATTTT. Its protein is CASSPWTGGPTDTQYF.